The next 28 T cell receptor beta chains were all read from a single sample in a study of vaccination effects on CD4 cells after COVID-19. These receptors have no identified antigens. The protocol was immunoSEQ multiplex PCR, while the TCRdb copy is restricted to in-frame clones and leaves out a portion. The repertoire includes more than 35,000 clones, approximately 70% of them detected once, and around a third sits in the top ten. Ahead of sequencing, the ViraFEST assay grew antigen-specific CD4+ T cells using viral peptide pools. Subsequent to less than twelve days of culture, CD4+ T cells were isolated. Infection dated between March and December 2020, before the Alpha, Beta and Delta variants reached the United States. Source: CD4+ T cells from PBMCs cultured with a peptide pool, taken before COVID-19 vaccination. The origin of the receptors is a human donor who had a prior SARS-CoV-2 infection.

The rearrangement links TRBV5-1 to TRBJ2-1; 12 bases are shared with TRBD2. Trimming removed 1 base from V and 6 bases from J; junction bases left unmatched: 2. The germline V gene encodes CDR1 SGHRS and CDR2 YFSETQ. The CDR3 sequence is 15 residues long. The CDR3 protein is CASSLTSGRPNEQFF. In DNA, the CDR3 is TGCGCCAGCAGCTTGACTAGCGGGAGGCCCAATGAGCAGTTCTTC. Variable domain in full (rest from reference TRBV5-1 and TRBJ2-1): KAGVTQTPRYLIKTRGQQVTLSCSPISGHRSVSWYQQTPGQGLQFLFEYFSETQRNKGNFPGRFSGRQFSNSRSEMNVSTLELGDSALYLCASSLTSGRPNEQFFGPGTRLTVL.

Here the CDR3 DNA reads TGTGCCACCAGTGGGGGACTAGGGAGGGTCTACAATGAGCAGTTCTTC. Translation gives CATSGGLGRVYNEQFF. The chain combines TRBV24-1 with TRBJ2-1; TRBD2 agrees at 8 bases. The length of the CDR3 is 16 residues. V lost 5 bases to trimming and J lost 3 bases; unmatched junction nucleotides: 8. Per germline, CDR1 KGHDR and CDR2 SFDVKD.

This sequence joins TRBV11-3 and TRBJ1-1; D is possibly TRBD1 (6 bases). CDR1 is SGHNT and CDR2 is YENEEA in the germline V gene. This CDR3 is 18 amino acids long. The V end was cut by 5 bases, the J end by 3 bases, with 25 bases between. The CDR3: CASSRFLRRRGGDTEAFF. In DNA form, the CDR3 reads TGTGCCAGCAGCCGCTTTCTTAGGCGGAGGGGGGGGGACACTGAAGCTTTCTTT.

This clone was recorded a few times. This chain links TRBV7-2 with TRBJ2-3; D gene uncertain. The CDR3 consists of 12 residues. Germline V gives CDR1 SGHTA, CDR2 FQGNSA. The V end lost 6 bases, the J end lost 4 bases, and 8 bases lay between the germline ends. CDR3 in DNA: TGTGCCAGCAGTCGGGCAGCAGATACGCAGTATTTT. It yields the protein CASSRAADTQYF. The variable domain in full, with the rest retrieved from reference TRBV7-2 and TRBJ2-3, is GAGVSQSPSNKVTEKGKDVELRCDPISGHTALYWYRQSLGQGLEFLIYFQGNSAPDKSGLPSDRFSAERTGGSVSTLTIQRTQQEDSAVYLCASSRAADTQYFGPGTRLTVL.

This clone occurred a few times. CDR3 DNA: TGCAGTGCTAGTGGCCGGGCCGGGTCACCCCTCCACTTT. It codes for CSASGRAGSPLHF. V is TRBV20-1 and J is TRBJ1-6; D not resolved. Germline loops: CDR1 DFQATT, CDR2 SNEGSKA (reference sequence). The CDR3 covers 13 residues. Between the trimmed V and J ends, which lost 3 bases and 10 bases, there was a span of 13 bases.

This clone was counted a single time. The chain links TRBV9 to TRBJ2-3, with D maybe TRBD2 (6 bases). The CDR3 consists of 16 residues. Germline CDR1 reads SGDLS; CDR2 reads YYNGEE. The V and J ends lost 0 bases and 5 bases respectively, with 16 bases between them. The CDR3 region has the DNA TGTGCCAGCAGCGTAGCTCTACCAGCGGGTCAAGATACGCAGTATTTT. Encoded protein: CASSVALPAGQDTQYF.

This chain uses TRBV2 with TRBJ2-1; 7 bases fit TRBD1. The CDR3 consists of 13 residues. The trim removed 0 bases at V and 16 bases at J, leaving 9 bases unmatched. Germline V gene data show CDR1 as SNHLY and CDR2 as FYNNEI. CDR3: CASSEAYPGGTFF. The CDR3 coding sequence is TGTGCCAGCAGTGAAGCCTATCCAGGGGGTACTTTCTTC.

This chain links TRBV18 with TRBJ1-2; 7 bases match TRBD1. Germline V gene sequence: CDR1 KGHSH, CDR2 LQKENI. V gave up 10 bases and J gave up 8 bases; unmatched junction bases: 16. The CDR3 extends over 14 amino acids. The CDR3 here is CATTDRTGPVGYTF. In DNA form, the CDR3 reads TGTGCCACCACGGACAGGACCGGACCAGTGGGCTACACCTTC.

This clone was recorded only once. The rearrangement joins TRBV12-3 or TRBV12-4 to TRBJ1-1; D remains unclear. CDR3 size: 13 residues. V was trimmed by 2 bases and J by 8 bases, leaving 12 bases between them. The CDR3 reads CASSLNGRTEAFF. For the CDR3, the DNA is TGTGCCAGCAGTTTAAACGGGAGAACCGAAGCTTTCTTT.

This clone was detected once. J is TRBJ1-6 and V is TRBV18, with 8 bases fitting TRBD1. This CDR3 has 14 residues. Germline loops: CDR1 KGHSH, CDR2 LQKENI. V shed 6 bases, J shed 4 bases, and the junction held 2 bases outside the gene matches. The chain's CDR3 is CASSRTGYNSPLHF. CDR3 nucleotides: TGTGCCAGCTCGCGGACAGGGTATAATTCACCCCTCCACTTT.

This clone has only a few counts. V usage is TRBV7-8 and J usage is TRBJ1-2; 9 bases are shared with TRBD1. The V gene end was trimmed by 4 bases and the J gene end by 4 bases; junction bases not matched to a gene: 7. This CDR3 contains 15 residues. Looked up from germline, CDR1 is SGHVS and CDR2 is FQNEAQ. Here the CDR3 reads CASSYPGQGTYGYTF. For the CDR3, the DNA is TGTGCCAGCAGCTATCCGGGACAGGGAACCTATGGCTACACCTTC.

The chain employs TRBV4-2 and TRBJ2-1; no definite D call. CDR3 length: 18 amino acids. Germline assignment: CDR1 LGHNA and CDR2 YNFKEQ. The V gene lost 0 bases and the J gene lost 5 bases, with 20 bases spanning the gap. The CDR3, as DNA: TGTGCCAGCAGCCAAGAAGTGGTGGCCGGGCCTCCACACAATGAGCAGTTCTTC. This translates into CASSQEVVAGPPHNEQFF.

V usage is TRBV5-1 and J usage is TRBJ2-1; 8 nucleotides line up with TRBD2. Germline V CDR1 and CDR2: SGHRS, YFSETQ. The CDR3 is 14 amino acids. J lost 8 bases, V lost 2 bases, and 6 bases had no gene match. The CDR3 nucleotides are TGCGCCAGCAGCTTTAGCGGGGAGGGCGATGAGCAGTTCTTC. Translating it yields CASSFSGEGDEQFF.

The genes are TRBV14 and TRBJ2-1; no definite D call. V lost 1 base to trimming and J lost 4 bases, with 8 bases between them. This CDR3 spans 14 amino acids. CDR1 is SGHDN, CDR2 FVKESK, per germline. CDR3 loop: CASSQGFRYNEQFF. CDR3 coding DNA: TGTGCCAGCAGCCAAGGGTTCCGGTACAATGAGCAGTTCTTC.

The chain has TRBV3-1 (or the pseudogene TRBV3-2) and TRBJ2-7; a weak D match, TRBD2 (5 bases). In germline, CDR1 is LGHDT, CDR2 YNNKEL (reference sequence). There are 13 residues in the CDR3. Trimming took 1 base from V and 12 from J, leaving 16 bases between them. The CDR3, as DNA: TGTGCCAGCAGCCAAGGGACTCCGGAGGTCTCGTACTTC. This encodes CASSQGTPEVSYF.

The sample holds one count of this clone. V gene TRBV23-1 combines with J gene TRBJ2-5; TRBD1 is a possible D gene (5 bases). TRBV23-1 is identified as an open reading frame with a role that is uncertain. Trimming left V 7 bases short and J 5 bases short, with 20 bases between. The CDR3 runs 15 residues. The CDR3 nucleotides read TGCGCCAGCATCAGGGCGGTCCCTATATGGGAGACCCAGTACTTC. Translating gives CASIRAVPIWETQYF.

The chain links TRBV5-6 to TRBJ2-7; D may be TRBD2 (6 bases). This CDR3 comprises 13 residues. Germline values: CDR1 SGHDT, CDR2 YYEEEE. V was shortened by 2 bases and J by 2 bases, with 8 bases between the two germline ends. CDR3 sequence reads: CASSFGGTYEQYF. CDR3 bases: TGTGCCAGCAGCTTCGGCGGGACCTACGAGCAGTACTTC.

This chain joins TRBV5-4 and TRBJ1-2, with a weak D call TRBD1 (5 bases). V gave up 0 bases and J gave up 1 base, with 10 bases separating them. This CDR3 has 15 residues. The V gene's germline CDR1 is SGHNT and CDR2 YYREEE (reference sequence). The CDR3 nucleotides read TGTGCCAGCAGCTTGGGGGGCAGGGATAACTATGGCTACACCTTC. It is translated as CASSLGGRDNYGYTF.

The V and J genes are TRBV7-9 and TRBJ1-4; 7 bases are shared with TRBD1. The length of the CDR3 is 16 residues. Germline CDR1 and CDR2: SEHNR and FQNEAQ (reference sequence). The J segment lost 3 bases and the V segment lost 1 base, leaving 5 bases of the junction unmatched. The CDR3 protein is CASSLGQGWANEKLFF. The CDR3 nucleotides are TGTGCCAGCAGCTTAGGACAGGGTTGGGCTAATGAAAAACTGTTTTTT.

This clone was counted between two and nine times. The chain combines TRBV5-1 with TRBJ2-5; 7 bases map to TRBD1. The CDR3 has 16 amino acids. Germline assignment: CDR1 SGHRS and CDR2 YFSETQ. V gave up 5 bases and J gave up 2 bases; unmatched junction bases: 12. The DNA of the CDR3 is TGCGCCAGCAGTCAGAGGACAGGTGGGGCACAAGAGACCCAGTACTTC. Protein sequence: CASSQRTGGAQETQYF. The variable domain in full, with the rest retrieved from reference TRBV5-1 and TRBJ2-5, is KAGVTQTPRYLIKTRGQQVTLSCSPISGHRSVSWYQQTPGQGLQFLFEYFSETQRNKGNFPGRFSGRQFSNSRSEMNVSTLELGDSALYLCASSQRTGGAQETQYFGPGTRLLVL.

V is TRBV11-3 and J is TRBJ2-1; D perhaps matches TRBD2 (6 bases). V was trimmed by 5 bases and J by 15 bases, leaving 17 bases between them. Germline loops: CDR1 SGHNT, CDR2 YENEEA. The CDR3 runs to 12 residues. CDR3 region: CASSQTSSGPFF. In nucleotides, the CDR3 is TGTGCCAGCAGCCAGACTAGTTCTGGTCCGTTCTTC.

The chain is built from TRBV7-8 and TRBJ2-3, with D tentatively TRBD2 (5 bases). This CDR3 is 14 amino acids long. Germline V gene lookup returns CDR1 SGHVS and CDR2 FQNEAQ. Trimming cost V 0 bases and J 6 bases, with 10 bases left between them. In DNA, the CDR3 is TGTGCCAGCAGCTTAGCGGGAGACTGGGATACGCAGTATTTT. Residues: CASSLAGDWDTQYF.

V usage is TRBV5-6 and J usage is TRBJ1-1, with D tentatively TRBD1 (5 bases). Germline V lookup: CDR1 SGHDT, CDR2 YYEEEE. V was cut by 0 bases and J by 1 base, with 16 bases left in between. This CDR3 comprises 17 residues. CDR3 region: CASSLGPADGGNTEAFF. CDR3 nucleotide sequence: TGTGCCAGCAGCTTGGGGCCGGCAGATGGGGGGAACACTGAAGCTTTCTTT.

This chain connects TRBV6-5 to TRBJ1-2, with D possibly being TRBD1 (5 bases). Germline V gene sequence: CDR1 MNHEY, CDR2 SVGAGI. The CDR3 sequence is 13 residues long. V lost 1 base and J lost 5, with 8 bases in between. CDR3 loop: CASSYWGEYGYTF. DNA for the CDR3: TGTGCCAGCAGTTACTGGGGCGAGTATGGCTACACCTTC.

This clone has just one count. V usage is TRBV12-5 and J usage is TRBJ1-5; a possible D gene is TRBD1 (6 bases). The CDR3 length is 14 residues. In germline, CDR1 is LGHNT, CDR2 FRNRAP. Trimming shortened V by 2 bases and J by 4 bases, and 9 bases separated the two germline ends. CDR3 protein: CASGLWTENQPQHF. Written as DNA, the CDR3 is TGTGCTAGTGGTTTGTGGACAGAAAATCAGCCCCAGCATTTT.

The chain has TRBV18 and TRBJ2-1; TRBD2 matches 8 bases. The CDR3 length is 15 residues. With V trimmed by 2 bases and J by 7 bases, 7 bases remained unmatched. CDR1 is KGHSH, CDR2 LQKENI, per germline. The CDR3: CASSPSTSGGNEQFF. CDR3 sequence (DNA): TGTGCCAGCTCACCAAGCACTAGCGGTGGGAATGAGCAGTTCTTC.

There are a few counts of this clone. This chain links TRBV27 with TRBJ2-2; possibly TRBD1 for D (6 bases). With 2 bases removed from V and 5 bases from J, the gap between germline ends came to 12 bases. CDR3 size: 15 residues. Germline CDR1 is MNHEY and CDR2 is SMNVEV (reference sequence). The CDR3 DNA is TGTGCCAGCAGTTTAGAATGGCAGGGGACCGGGGAGCTGTTTTTT. Its protein is CASSLEWQGTGELFF.

The chain combines TRBV3-1 (or the pseudogene TRBV3-2) with TRBJ1-2; 7 positions agree with TRBD1. V lost 6 bases to trimming and J lost 0 bases; unmatched junction nucleotides: 4. Germline CDR1 and CDR2: LGHDT and YNNKEL (reference sequence). The CDR3 extends over 14 amino acids. The CDR3 is CASSRQGANYGYTF. The CDR3 DNA reads TGTGCCAGCAGTCGACAGGGTGCTAACTATGGCTACACCTTC.